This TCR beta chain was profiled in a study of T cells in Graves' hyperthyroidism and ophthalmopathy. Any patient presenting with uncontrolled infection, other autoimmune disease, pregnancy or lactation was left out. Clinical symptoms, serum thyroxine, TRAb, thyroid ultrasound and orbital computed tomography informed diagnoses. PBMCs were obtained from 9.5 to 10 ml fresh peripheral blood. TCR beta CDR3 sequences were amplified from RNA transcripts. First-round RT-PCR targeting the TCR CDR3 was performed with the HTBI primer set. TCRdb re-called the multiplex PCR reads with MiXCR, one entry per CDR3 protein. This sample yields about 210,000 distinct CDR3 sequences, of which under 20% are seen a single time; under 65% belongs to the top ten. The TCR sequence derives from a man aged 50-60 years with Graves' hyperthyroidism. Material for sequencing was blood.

In nucleotides, the CDR3 is TGCGCCAGCAGCTATAAGGGTGGAGGGAGTGAGCAGTTCTTC. Translation: CASSYKGGGSEQFF. This chain connects TRBV5-1 to TRBJ2-1; D is possibly TRBD2 (6 bases). Per the germline V gene, CDR1 is SGHRS and CDR2 is YFSETQ. The CDR3 has 14 amino acids. The V end lost 3 bases, the J end lost 9 bases, and 16 bases lay between the germline ends.